This TCR beta chain is drawn from a study of blood T cell repertoires in COVID-19. Trimming pared 6 bases from V and 6 bases from J, leaving 16 bases between. Germline values: CDR1 SGHTA, CDR2 FQGTGA. The CDR3 is 14 residues long. Clones were read by immunoSEQ multiplex PCR, and TCRdb kept only the in-frame ones, dropping some. The table lists about 120,000 clones, 82% of them singletons. Sequencing input: peripheral blood. The chain links TRBV7-3 to TRBJ2-3, with a weak D call TRBD2 (6 bases). The origin of this receptor is a man aged 65 to 85 with active or convalescent COVID-19. CDR3 DNA: TGTGCCAGCAGTCAGCGGGTCGGAGGGGATACGCAGTATTTT. Translated: CASSQRVGGDTQYF.